This T cell receptor beta chain appears in the sequencing data of a study of T-cell reconstitution after alpha-beta-depleted transplantation in children. General study results and limits: Day-60 TCRbeta diversity that was high in some patients was derived from surviving recipient T cells and thymic progenitors. Hyperexpanded clones declined; after one year, newly produced T cells mostly supplied diversity. Alpha-beta T cells about two months after transplant reportedly derived from several hundred expanded graft clones.

Unique molecular identifiers were used in preparing the TCRbeta library. TCRdb reprocessed the PCR reads with MiXCR, giving one entry per CDR3 protein. This table holds about 200,000 distinct CDR3 sequences, 5.5% to 7% found once. The CDR3 consists of 14 residues. Unmatched junction bases numbered 6, after V lost 4 bases and J lost 7 bases. Per the germline V gene, CDR1 is LGHNA and CDR2 is YNFKEQ. This clonotype has at least ten counts. The antigen remains unidentified. The clonotype was recovered from a boy between 2 and 10 years old with acute lymphoblastic leukemia, due to receive a stem cell transplant. The sample here was PBMCs, taken before TCRalphabeta/CD19-depleted stem cell transplant. V gene TRBV4-2 combines with J gene TRBJ1-4; 7 bases are a match to TRBD1. Here the CDR3 DNA reads TGTGCCAGCAGCCTCCAGTCAGGGGGTGAAAAACTGTTTTTT. Protein sequence: CASSLQSGGEKLFF.